The 14 T cell receptor beta chains listed next were all sequenced from one sample in a study of T-cell memory formation after mild COVID-19. TCRdb used MiXCR to reprocess the 5' RACE reads, holding one entry per CDR3 protein. The profile shows 300,000 to 400,000 distinct CDR3 sequences, around 14% of them singletons. Sequenced material: PBMCs or a T cell subset sorted from them (not recorded which). The origin of the receptors is a man between 18 and 29 years old who had mild COVID-19 (a few samples of this study predate the infection). Cell type and time point are not known.

The chain carries TRBV5-1 and TRBJ2-2, with D perhaps matching TRBD2 (6 bases). The CDR3 covers 14 residues. V was shortened by 0 bases and J by 7 bases, with 10 bases between the two germline ends. CDR1 is SGHRS, CDR2 YFSETQ, per germline. The CDR3 coding sequence is TGCGCCAGCAGCTTGGACGGGGGAGGCGGGGAGCTGTTTTTT. It yields the protein CASSLDGGGGELFF.

This clonotype was counted only a few times. V is TRBV7-3 and J is TRBJ2-1; 14 nucleotides match TRBD2. The CDR3 loop spans 15 amino acids. The V segment lost 6 bases and the J segment 8 bases; nucleotides outside the gene matches: 6. Looked up from germline, CDR1 is SGHTA and CDR2 is FQGTGA. CDR3 loop: CASRRLAGGPYEQFF. DNA of the CDR3: TGTGCCAGCAGGCGACTAGCGGGGGGGCCTTATGAGCAGTTCTTC.

The genes are TRBV5-1 and TRBJ2-2; the match to TRBD1 covers 7 bases. Germline values: CDR1 SGHRS, CDR2 YFSETQ. This CDR3 has 14 residues. The junction had 0 bases not matched to a gene; V was cut back by 4 bases and J by 0 bases. CDR3 coding DNA: TGCGCCAGCAGCGGGACAGCGAACACCGGGGAGCTGTTTTTT. It codes for CASSGTANTGELFF.

This chain uses TRBV12-3 or TRBV12-4 with TRBJ1-5; the match to TRBD1 covers 9 bases. The CDR3 is made up of 15 amino acids. V lost 5 bases, J lost 6 bases, and 8 bases stayed unmatched. CDR3 sequence (DNA): TGTGCCAGCAGTCTTCCGGGACAGGGTTTTCAGCCCCAGCATTTT. As protein: CASSLPGQGFQPQHF.

The sample holds a few counts of this clonotype. The genes are TRBV19 and TRBJ1-5; D unclear. This CDR3 spans 16 amino acids. The V end lost 8 bases, the J end lost 1 base, and 18 bases lay between the germline ends. Germline V gives CDR1 LNHDA, CDR2 SQIVND (reference sequence). This CDR3 reads CASQLGSSLSNQPQHF. CDR3 DNA sequence: TGTGCCAGTCAGTTAGGCAGTTCCTTGAGCAATCAGCCCCAGCATTTT.

In nucleotides, the CDR3 is TGCGCCAGCAGCCTTATAGCAGTACAGTATGGCTACACCTTC. Its translation is CASSLIAVQYGYTF. J is TRBJ1-2 and V is TRBV4-1; no firm D call. The CDR3 runs to 14 residues. Trimming removed 4 bases from V and 5 bases from J, with 14 bases in between. Germline CDR1 is MGHRA and CDR2 is YSYEKL.

The chain links TRBV6-5 to TRBJ1-2; D is uncertain. The CDR3 extends over 15 amino acids. Germline V lookup: CDR1 MNHEY, CDR2 SVGAGI. Trimming left V 3 bases short and J 3 bases short, with 14 bases between. As DNA, the CDR3 is TGTGCCAGCAGTTATAGCGGGGAGTCCGACTATGGCTACACCTTC. Amino acids: CASSYSGESDYGYTF.

The J gene is TRBJ1-3, the V gene TRBV20-1, with D perhaps matching TRBD1 (6 bases). V lost 0 bases and J lost 0, with 12 bases in between. There are 16 residues in the CDR3. The germline V gene encodes CDR1 DFQATT and CDR2 SNEGSKA (reference sequence). CDR3 sequence (DNA): TGCAGTGCTAGAGATCAACAGGGCCTCTCTGGAAACACCATATATTTT. This gives the protein CSARDQQGLSGNTIYF.

This clonotype was counted ten times or more. The chain is built from TRBV5-1 and TRBJ1-1, with 7 nucleotides matching TRBD1. This CDR3 is 17 amino acids long. Germline loops: CDR1 SGHRS, CDR2 YFSETQ. V was clipped by 2 bases and J by 0 bases; unmatched bases: 10. The chain's CDR3 is CASSFYRGPLMNTEAFF. CDR3 nucleotides: TGCGCCAGCAGCTTCTACAGGGGTCCACTGATGAACACTGAAGCTTTCTTT.

CDR3 DNA sequence: TGTGCCAGCAGCCCCTCCGGTTTCCCCGGGGCCAACGTCCTGACTTTC. Translated, it gives CASSPSGFPGANVLTF. The chain links TRBV6-2 or TRBV6-3 to TRBJ2-6, with unresolved D. Germline CDR1 MNHEY, CDR2 SVGEGT. The V end was cut by 6 bases, the J end by 4 bases, with 16 bases between. The CDR3 totals 16 residues.

The chain joins TRBV24-1 to TRBJ2-3; 9 positions agree with TRBD1. CDR3 length: 16 amino acids. Trimming cost V 3 bases and J 4 bases; bases outside gene matches: 7. CDR1 and CDR2 (germline): KGHDR, SFDVKD. The CDR3 coding sequence is TGTGCCACCAGTGATCCCGGGACAGGGCGGGCAGATACGCAGTATTTT. This codes for CATSDPGTGRADTQYF.

The V gene is TRBV7-3, the J gene TRBJ2-2; 7 bases fit TRBD2. The CDR3 runs 15 residues. V was pared by 5 bases and J by 2 bases, with 5 bases of the junction left unmatched. Germline V gene sequence: CDR1 SGHTA, CDR2 FQGTGA. In DNA form, the CDR3 reads TGTGCCAGCAGCCCCCCGGGGGGAAACACCGGGGAGCTGTTTTTT. This gives the protein CASSPPGGNTGELFF.

This clonotype was seen a few times. V and J are TRBV6-5 and TRBJ1-2, with 10 bases fitting TRBD1. The germline gives CDR1 MNHEY, CDR2 SVGAGI. V lost 2 bases to trimming and J lost 4 bases; unmatched junction nucleotides: 4. This CDR3 is 15 amino acids long. The CDR3 DNA reads as TGTGCCAGCAGTTACGGGACAGGGGACTCCTATGGCTACACCTTC. Translating it yields CASSYGTGDSYGYTF.

This clonotype was detected only a few times. V usage is TRBV6-5 and J usage is TRBJ2-1; the match to TRBD1 covers 12 bases. From germline, CDR1 is MNHEY and CDR2 SVGAGI. The junction had 6 bases not matched to a gene; V was cut back by 2 bases and J by 7 bases. CDR3 length: 16 amino acids. CDR3 nucleotides: TGTGCCAGCAGTTACGGGGACAGGGGGCTCGGGAATGAGCAGTTCTTC. It encodes CASSYGDRGLGNEQFF.